This entry lists 14 T cell receptor beta chains sequenced from one sample in a study of response to subunit inactivated influenza vaccine. TCRdb ran MiXCR on the RT-PCR reads and lists one entry per CDR3 protein. The sample consists of fewer than 400,000 distinct CDR3 sequences, roughly 22% of them appearing once. This specimen consisted of PBMCs from blood, obtained less than 22 months after vaccination. The source is a man between 50 and 75 years old who received an inactivated influenza vaccine.

This clonotype was detected a few times. J is TRBJ1-6 and V is TRBV12-3 or TRBV12-4; no clear D gene. This CDR3 is built from 16 residues. V was clipped by 5 bases and J by 3 bases, with 14 bases between them. The CDR3 DNA is TGTGCCAGCAGTCTCACAAGGTCGGTCTATAATTCACCCCTCCACTTT. It codes for CASSLTRSVYNSPLHF.

The chain uses TRBV27 and TRBJ2-1; the match to TRBD2 covers 8 bases. Unmatched junction bases numbered 7, after V lost 5 bases and J lost 10 bases. The length of the CDR3 is 13 residues. Germline-derived CDR1 and CDR2 are MNHEY and SMNVEV (reference sequence). The CDR3 reads CASSLYSGAEQFF. The CDR3 nucleotides read TGTGCCAGCAGTCTCTATAGCGGGGCCGAGCAGTTCTTC.

The chain couples TRBV20-1 to TRBJ2-1; 8 nucleotides agree with TRBD2. CDR3 length equals 15 residues. Germline V gene sequence: CDR1 DFQATT, CDR2 SNEGSKA (reference sequence). After removal of 3 bases from V and 4 bases from J, the junction contained 8 bases not matched to a gene. The chain's CDR3 is CSASRTSGRYNEQFF. The CDR3 nucleotides are TGCAGTGCTAGCCGAACTAGCGGAAGATACAATGAGCAGTTCTTC.

This clonotype was observed a few times. J is TRBJ2-7 and V is TRBV6-2 or TRBV6-3; TRBD1 matches 9 bases. From germline, CDR1 is MNHEY and CDR2 SVGEGT. The junction had 6 bases not matched to a gene; V was cut back by 0 bases and J by 3 bases. The CDR3 length is 16 residues. The DNA for the CDR3 is TGTGCCAGCAGTTACTCGATGGGACAGGGTGGCTACGAGCAGTACTTC. Its translation: CASSYSMGQGGYEQYF.

The gene calls are TRBV20-1 and TRBJ2-7, with no clear D. Germline values: CDR1 DFQATT, CDR2 SNEGSKA (reference sequence). V was trimmed by 0 bases and J by 6 bases, leaving 12 bases between them. CDR3 length: 13 residues. The CDR3 DNA reads as TGCAGTGCTAGAGATATAGAGGCGTCCGAGCAGTACTTC. It codes for CSARDIEASEQYF.

This clonotype was counted only a few times. The chain carries TRBV6-5 and TRBJ1-6, with D hard to call. Trimming took 0 bases from V and 8 from J, leaving 23 bases between them. The V gene's germline CDR1 is MNHEY and CDR2 SVGAGI. This CDR3 has 19 residues. The chain's CDR3 is CASSYSTPSRNFGDSPLHF. CDR3 bases: TGTGCCAGCAGTTACTCTACTCCTTCAAGGAATTTCGGCGATTCACCCCTCCACTTT.

This clonotype was counted between two and nine times. V gene TRBV18 combines with J gene TRBJ1-1; 7 bases fit TRBD1. V was clipped by 3 bases and J by 0 bases; unmatched bases: 13. There are 18 residues in the CDR3. Germline V gives CDR1 KGHSH, CDR2 LQKENI. The CDR3 nucleotides are TGTGCCAGCTCACCTGACGGGACAGTACTACTATTGAACACTGAAGCTTTCTTT. It is translated as CASSPDGTVLLLNTEAFF.

The chain combines TRBV7-2 with TRBJ1-1, with unresolved D. Germline CDR1 SGHTA, CDR2 FQGNSA. CDR3 length: 15 amino acids. Trimming cost V 8 bases and J 1 base, with 17 bases left between them. The DNA for the CDR3 is TGTGCCAGCGGCTGGGTAGCAGATCCGAACACTGAAGCTTTCTTT. It codes for CASGWVADPNTEAFF.

Many counts were recorded for this clonotype. The chain has TRBV6-5 and TRBJ1-2; TRBD1 might be the D (5 bases). This CDR3 has 13 residues. V dropped 3 bases and J dropped 2 bases, with 7 bases sitting between them. Germline V gene data show CDR1 as MNHEY and CDR2 as SVGAGI. CDR3 residues: CASSYDSNYGYTF. The CDR3 DNA reads as TGTGCCAGCAGTTATGACAGCAACTATGGCTACACCTTC.

The chain carries TRBV15 and TRBJ1-1; no reliable D call. Germline V gene data show CDR1 as LNHNV and CDR2 as YYDKDF (reference sequence). This CDR3 region has 12 residues. With 5 bases removed from V and 3 bases from J, the gap between germline ends came to 7 bases. The CDR3 DNA sequence: TGTGCCACCAGCGGTGGGTACACTGAAGCTTTCTTT. Translation gives CATSGGYTEAFF.

The chain couples TRBV11-2 to TRBJ2-2; D unclear. Germline assignment: CDR1 SGHAT and CDR2 FQNNGV. CDR3 length equals 15 residues. Trimming cost V 2 bases and J 0 bases, with 7 bases left between them. Here the CDR3 reads CASSLTATNTGELFF. CDR3 sequence (DNA): TGTGCCAGCAGCTTAACAGCAACGAACACCGGGGAGCTGTTTTTT.

The V call is TRBV20-1, the J call TRBJ1-1, with D perhaps matching TRBD1 (6 bases). With 4 bases removed from V and 1 base from J, the gap between germline ends came to 7 bases. The CDR3 totals 12 residues. Germline-derived CDR1 and CDR2 are DFQATT and SNEGSKA (reference sequence). The CDR3 region is CSAKQGNTEAFF. CDR3 bases: TGCAGTGCTAAACAGGGGAACACTGAAGCTTTCTTT.

The chain joins TRBV4-2 to TRBJ2-7, with TRBD2 matching 9 bases. Germline V CDR1 and CDR2: LGHNA, YNFKEQ. This CDR3 is 16 amino acids long. The ends lost 1 base at V and 2 bases at J; junction bases unmatched: 6. The CDR3 bases are TGTGCCAGCAGCCAAGCGGCTAGCGGGACACCCTACGAGCAGTACTTC. As protein: CASSQAASGTPYEQYF.

The genes are TRBV4-1 and TRBJ1-2; D remains ambiguous. Deletions cut 1 base from V and 7 bases from J, with 13 bases between. CDR3 length: 14 amino acids. Looked up from germline, CDR1 is MGHRA and CDR2 is YSYEKL. CDR3 amino acids: CASSQGRILGGYTF. The CDR3 region has the DNA TGCGCCAGCAGCCAAGGAAGAATACTGGGTGGCTACACCTTC.